The 20 T cell receptor beta chains listed next were all sequenced from one sample in a study of T cells in Graves' hyperthyroidism and ophthalmopathy. Regions amplified from RNA transcripts were the TCR beta CDR3 regions. During a first-round RT-PCR of the TCR CDR3, the HTBI primer set was used. TCRdb passed the multiplex PCR reads through MiXCR, listing each CDR3 protein once. The sample records nearly 600,000 distinct CDR3 sequences, more than 13% being singletons. Sequencing input: blood. All receptors derive from a woman between 18 and 29 years old with Graves' ophthalmopathy.

This clonotype appeared a few times. V gene TRBV6-1 combines with J gene TRBJ2-7; TRBD2 agrees at 14 bases. The ends lost 6 bases at V and 6 bases at J; junction bases unmatched: 7. Germline V gene sequence: CDR1 MNHNS, CDR2 SASEGT. CDR3 length equals 15 residues. Here the CDR3 DNA reads TGTGCCAGCAGCCCTGGGACTAGCGGGAGTTTCGAGCAGTACTTC. Translation: CASSPGTSGSFEQYF.

Only a few counts were recorded for this clonotype. The rearrangement uses TRBV7-2 and TRBJ2-1; the D call may be TRBD1 or TRBD2 (6 bases each). The V gene's germline CDR1 is SGHTA and CDR2 FQGNSA. Deletions cut 0 bases from V and 9 bases from J, with 21 bases between. This CDR3 comprises 17 residues. Written as DNA, the CDR3 is TGTGCCAGCAGCTTAGCGAGGGGGGCCAGCGCGGTAGGTGAGCAGTTCTTC. This gives the protein CASSLARGASAVGEQFF. The variable domain in full, completed from reference TRBV7-2 and TRBJ2-1, reads GAGVSQSPSNKVTEKGKDVELRCDPISGHTALYWYRQSLGQGLEFLIYFQGNSAPDKSGLPSDRFSAERTGGSVSTLTIQRTQQEDSAVYLCASSLARGASAVGEQFFGPGTRLTVL.

This clonotype showed up just a few times. The rearrangement links TRBV4-1 to TRBJ2-5, with 12 bases fitting TRBD2. The CDR3 spans 15 residues. Trimming removed 4 bases from V and 4 bases from J; junction bases left unmatched: 4. Germline V gives CDR1 MGHRA, CDR2 YSYEKL. The CDR3 spells CASSPRTSGTETQYF. In DNA form, the CDR3 reads TGCGCCAGCAGCCCCCGGACTAGCGGGACAGAGACCCAGTACTTC.

This clonotype was counted many times. This chain joins TRBV2 and TRBJ2-5; D perhaps matches TRBD1 (6 bases). The ends were cut back, 10 bases at V and 4 bases at J, with 16 bases in the middle. CDR3 length: 13 amino acids. CDR1 and CDR2 (germline): SNHLY, FYNNEI. The CDR3 is CANLQGMGETQYF. CDR3 nucleotide sequence: TGTGCCAACCTACAGGGTATGGGAGAGACCCAGTACTTC.

About this clonotype: One end of the junction does not line up with germline, which may come from a read error. The rearrangement joins TRBV28 to TRBJ2-3; D could derive from TRBD1 or TRBD2 (7 bases each). CDR3 length: 19 residues. CDR1 is MDHEN, CDR2 SYDVKM, per germline. Here the CDR3 reads CAGSWRGLGNQGGTDTQYF. CDR3 nucleotide sequence: TGTGCCGGCAGTTGGCGGGGGCTGGGAAACCAGGGGGGCACAGATACGCAATATTTT.

The chain uses TRBV4-3 and TRBJ2-1; unclear D gene. CDR3 length equals 15 residues. From germline, CDR1 is LGHNA and CDR2 YSLEER. With 0 bases removed from V and 6 bases from J, the gap between germline ends came to 12 bases. The DNA for the CDR3 is TGCGCCAGCAGCCAAGACTCCTCGTCGATCAATGAGCAGTTCTTC. Translating it yields CASSQDSSSINEQFF.

The CDR3: CASSQSNYEQYF. For the CDR3, the DNA is TGTGCCAGCAGCCAAAGCAACTACGAGCAGTACTTC. The chain carries TRBV3-1 and TRBJ2-7, with D unclear. Looked up from germline, CDR1 is LGHDT and CDR2 is YNNKEL (reference sequence). V lost 2 bases, J lost 3 bases, and 5 bases lay in between. The CDR3 is 12 residues long.

This clonotype was recorded many times. This sequence joins TRBV19 and TRBJ1-2; the match to TRBD1 covers 7 bases. V was pared by 4 bases and J by 7 bases, with 15 bases of the junction left unmatched. This CDR3 has 16 amino acids. The germline V gene has CDR1 LNHDA and CDR2 SQIVND (reference sequence). The CDR3 bases are TGTGCCAGTAGTAAGGAGACACAGGGGACAATGCGTGGCTACACCTTC. Amino acid sequence: CASSKETQGTMRGYTF. The full variable domain, completed using reference TRBV19 and TRBJ1-2, is DGGITQSPKYLFRKEGQNVTLSCEQNLNHDAMYWYRQDPGQGLRLIYYSQIVNDFQKGDIAEGYSVSREKKESFPLTVTSAQKNPTAFYLCASSKETQGTMRGYTFGSGTRLTVV.

The chain recombines TRBV7-9 with TRBJ2-2; D unresolved. The CDR3 is 16 residues long. Trimming removed 4 bases at V and 4 bases at J, with 16 bases between. CDR1 and CDR2 (germline): SEHNR, FQNEAQ (reference sequence). This chain's CDR3 is CASSSPGSRFTGELFF. The CDR3 DNA sequence: TGTGCCAGCAGCTCCCCCGGGTCGAGGTTCACCGGGGAGCTGTTTTTT.

This clonotype has at least ten counts. The chain uses TRBV11-2 and TRBJ2-4, with D uncertain. The CDR3 totals 14 residues. Per germline, CDR1 SGHAT and CDR2 FQNNGV. V was shortened by 2 bases and J by 0 bases, with 5 bases between the two germline ends. This chain's CDR3 is CASSLTLAKNIQYF. The DNA of the CDR3 is TGTGCCAGCAGCTTAACCCTAGCCAAAAACATTCAGTACTTC.

This clonotype was picked up many times. The genes are TRBV11-3 and TRBJ2-1; 11 bases are a match to TRBD1. J was trimmed by 8 bases and V by 4 bases; bases with no gene match: 10. In germline, CDR1 is SGHNT, CDR2 YENEEA. The CDR3 totals 16 residues. CDR3 coding DNA: TGTGCCAGCAGCTCCATCCGGGACAGGGGGGTCGATGAGCAGTTCTTC. This gives the protein CASSSIRDRGVDEQFF.

The rearrangement uses TRBV28 and TRBJ2-7, with 11 bases lining up with TRBD1. Germline-derived CDR1 and CDR2 are MDHEN and SYDVKM. The CDR3 covers 16 residues. The junction had 7 bases not matched to a gene; V was cut back by 6 bases and J by 0 bases. CDR3 in amino acids: CASRGLGTGGSYEQYF. Here the CDR3 DNA reads TGTGCCAGCAGGGGGCTCGGGACAGGGGGCTCCTACGAGCAGTACTTC.

This clonotype was recorded many times. This chain connects TRBV28 to TRBJ2-7, with TRBD1 identical over 7 bases. The trim removed 4 bases at V and 5 bases at J, leaving 8 bases unmatched. Germline loops: CDR1 MDHEN, CDR2 SYDVKM. The CDR3 has 14 residues. The CDR3: CASSSQTGFNEQYF. CDR3 bases: TGTGCCAGCAGTTCTCAGACAGGGTTCAACGAGCAGTACTTC.

This clonotype was observed at least ten times. The chain employs TRBV2 and TRBJ1-5, with TRBD1 matching 7 bases. Trimming at V came to 5 bases and at J to 5 bases, leaving 9 bases not matched to a gene. Germline V gene sequence: CDR1 SNHLY, CDR2 FYNNEI. The CDR3 consists of 15 residues. The CDR3 region is CASSRETGKDQPQHF. The CDR3 DNA sequence: TGTGCCAGCAGTCGGGAGACAGGGAAGGATCAGCCCCAGCATTTT.

This clonotype was observed at least ten times. For the CDR3, the DNA is TGTGCCAGCAGTTTGTTTCGCCCCTACGAGCAGTACTTC. This codes for CASSLFRPYEQYF. The rearrangement links TRBV12-3 or TRBV12-4 to TRBJ2-7; unclear D gene. This CDR3 contains 13 residues. The V gene lost 3 bases and the J gene lost 2 bases, with 8 bases spanning the gap.

In this sample, this clonotype turned up a few times. The chain couples TRBV7-6 to TRBJ2-7, with unresolved D. Trimming took 0 bases from V and 3 from J, leaving 6 bases between them. The CDR3 loop spans 13 amino acids. Germline V gives CDR1 SGHVS, CDR2 FNYEAQ. The DNA of the CDR3 is TGTGCCAGCAGCTTAGCGATGGGCTACGAGCAGTACTTC. Translation gives CASSLAMGYEQYF.

The rearrangement links TRBV24-1 to TRBJ2-6, with D perhaps being TRBD1 or TRBD2 (5 bases each). The CDR3 extends over 16 amino acids. CDR1 and CDR2 from the germline V gene are KGHDR and SFDVKD. Trimming stripped 9 bases from V and 0 bases from J, with 14 bases between. As DNA, the CDR3 is TGTGCCACCGCCGGGACCACGGTCTCTGGGGCCAACGTCCTGACTTTC. Translation gives CATAGTTVSGANVLTF.

The chain couples TRBV11-3 to TRBJ2-4, with D possibly matching TRBD1 (6 bases). Deletions cut 5 bases from V and 1 base from J, with 21 bases between. From germline, CDR1 is SGHNT and CDR2 YENEEA. The CDR3 spans 18 residues. The DNA of the CDR3 is TGTGCCAGCAGCGGTTCCTTCACCAGGGGCCCTGCCAAAAACATTCAGTACTTC. This encodes CASSGSFTRGPAKNIQYF.

This clonotype was counted ten times or more. The rearrangement uses TRBV20-1 and TRBJ1-6; 11 bases align to TRBD1. Per germline, CDR1 DFQATT and CDR2 SNEGSKA (reference sequence). J gave up 8 bases and V 6 bases, and 9 bases lay outside the gene matches. The CDR3 runs to 15 residues. Here the CDR3 DNA reads TGCAGTGCCCGGACAGGGGGCAACTTTGATTCACCCCTCCACTTT. It translates to CSARTGGNFDSPLHF.

Only a few counts were recorded for this clonotype. J is TRBJ1-1 and V is TRBV12-5; 7 bases fit TRBD1. J lost 7 bases, V lost 5 bases, and 7 bases had no gene match. Looked up from germline, CDR1 is LGHNT and CDR2 is FRNRAP. This CDR3 region has 13 residues. The CDR3 sequence is CASGLPTGIEAFF. As DNA, the CDR3 is TGTGCTAGTGGTCTGCCGACAGGGATTGAAGCTTTCTTT.